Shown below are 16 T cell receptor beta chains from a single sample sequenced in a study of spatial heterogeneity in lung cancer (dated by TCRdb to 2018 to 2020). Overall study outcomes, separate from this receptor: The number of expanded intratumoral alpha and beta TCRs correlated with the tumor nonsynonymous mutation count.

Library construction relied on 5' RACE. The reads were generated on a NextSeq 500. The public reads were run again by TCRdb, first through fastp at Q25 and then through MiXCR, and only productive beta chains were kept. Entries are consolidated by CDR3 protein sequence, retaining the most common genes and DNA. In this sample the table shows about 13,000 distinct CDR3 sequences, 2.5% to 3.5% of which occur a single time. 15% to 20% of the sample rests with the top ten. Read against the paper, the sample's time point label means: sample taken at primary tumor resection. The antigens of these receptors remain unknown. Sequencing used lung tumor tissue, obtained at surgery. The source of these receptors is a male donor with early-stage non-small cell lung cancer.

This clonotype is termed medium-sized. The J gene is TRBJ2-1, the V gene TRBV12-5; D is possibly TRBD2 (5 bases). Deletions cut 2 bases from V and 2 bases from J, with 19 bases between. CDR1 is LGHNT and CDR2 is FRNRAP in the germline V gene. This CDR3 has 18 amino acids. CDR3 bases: TGTGCTAGTGGTTTGACGCCTTACGGCACTAGAGCCTACAATGAGCAGTTCTTC. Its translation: CASGLTPYGTRAYNEQFF.

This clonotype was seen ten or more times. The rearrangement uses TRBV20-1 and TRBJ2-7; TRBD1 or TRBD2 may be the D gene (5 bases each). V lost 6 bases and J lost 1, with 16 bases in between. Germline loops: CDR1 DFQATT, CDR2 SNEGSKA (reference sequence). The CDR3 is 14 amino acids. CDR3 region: CSATSGTSSYEQYF. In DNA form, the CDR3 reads TGCAGTGCCACCTCCGGGACCTCTTCCTACGAGCAGTACTTC.

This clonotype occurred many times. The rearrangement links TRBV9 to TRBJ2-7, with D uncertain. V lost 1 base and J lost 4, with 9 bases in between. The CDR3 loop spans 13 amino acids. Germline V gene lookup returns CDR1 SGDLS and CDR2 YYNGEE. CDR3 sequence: CASSVRFGYEQYF. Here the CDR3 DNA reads TGTGCCAGCAGCGTAAGGTTCGGATACGAGCAGTACTTC.

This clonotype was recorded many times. CDR3 in amino acids: CASRREERTIGPQHF. CDR3 nucleotides: TGTGCCAGTAGGAGAGAAGAGCGCACGATCGGGCCCCAGCATTTT. V usage is TRBV19 and J usage is TRBJ1-5; D gene unclear. This CDR3 is built from 15 residues. Per the germline V gene, CDR1 is LNHDA and CDR2 is SQIVND (reference sequence). V shed 6 bases and J shed 9 bases, with 21 bases lying between them.

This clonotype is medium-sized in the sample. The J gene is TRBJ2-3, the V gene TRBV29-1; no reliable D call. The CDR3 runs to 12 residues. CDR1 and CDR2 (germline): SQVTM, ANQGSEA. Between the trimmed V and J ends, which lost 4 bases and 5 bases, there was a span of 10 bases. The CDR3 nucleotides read TGCAGCGTTGGGAGCATAAAAGATACGCAGTATTTT. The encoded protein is CSVGSIKDTQYF.

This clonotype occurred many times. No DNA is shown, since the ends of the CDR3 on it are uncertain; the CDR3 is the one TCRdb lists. The CDR3 protein is CASSLFGPGRADYGYTF. This chain uses TRBV11-2 with TRBJ1-2; whether TRBD1, the table's D call, matches the DNA was not checked. Germline-derived CDR1 and CDR2 are SGHAT and FQNNGV. The CDR3 length is 17 residues, termini included.

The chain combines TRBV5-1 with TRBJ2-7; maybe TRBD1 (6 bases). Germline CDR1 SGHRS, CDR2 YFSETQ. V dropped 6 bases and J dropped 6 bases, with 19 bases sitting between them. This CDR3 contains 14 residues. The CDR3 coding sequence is TGCGCCAGCATGGATCCACAGGGTGCCCGCGAGCAGTACTTC. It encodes CASMDPQGAREQYF.

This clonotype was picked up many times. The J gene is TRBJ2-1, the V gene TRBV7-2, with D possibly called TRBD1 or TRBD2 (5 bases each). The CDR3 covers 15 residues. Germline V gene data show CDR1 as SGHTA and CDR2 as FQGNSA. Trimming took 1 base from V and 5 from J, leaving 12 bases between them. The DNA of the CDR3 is TGTGCCAGCAGCTTAGGTACGGGGCCCAACAATGAGCAGTTCTTC. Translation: CASSLGTGPNNEQFF.

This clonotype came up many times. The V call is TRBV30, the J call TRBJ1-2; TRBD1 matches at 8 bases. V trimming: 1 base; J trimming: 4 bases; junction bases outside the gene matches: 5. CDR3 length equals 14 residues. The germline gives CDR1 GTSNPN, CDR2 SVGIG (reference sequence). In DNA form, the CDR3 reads TGTGCCTGGAGTGAGTGGACAGGGCTCTATGGCTACACCTTC. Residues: CAWSEWTGLYGYTF.

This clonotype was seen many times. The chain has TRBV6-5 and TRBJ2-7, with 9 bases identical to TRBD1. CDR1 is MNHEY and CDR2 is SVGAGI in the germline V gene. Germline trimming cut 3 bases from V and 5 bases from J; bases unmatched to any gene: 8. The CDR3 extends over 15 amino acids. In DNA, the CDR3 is TGTGCCAGCAGTTATACCGGGACAGGGTATGACGAGCAGTACTTC. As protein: CASSYTGTGYDEQYF.

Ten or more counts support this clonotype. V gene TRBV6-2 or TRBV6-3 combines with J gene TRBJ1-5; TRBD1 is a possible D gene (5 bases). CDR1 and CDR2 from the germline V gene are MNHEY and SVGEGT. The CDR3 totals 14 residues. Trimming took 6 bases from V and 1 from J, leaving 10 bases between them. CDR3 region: CASRQERSNQPQHF. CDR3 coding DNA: TGTGCCAGCAGACAGGAGAGAAGCAATCAGCCCCAGCATTTT.

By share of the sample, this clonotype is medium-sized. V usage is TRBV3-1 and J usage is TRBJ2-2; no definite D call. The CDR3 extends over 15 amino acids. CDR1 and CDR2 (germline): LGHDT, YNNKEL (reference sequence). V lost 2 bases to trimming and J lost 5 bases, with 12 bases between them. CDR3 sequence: CASSQRPDLTGELFF. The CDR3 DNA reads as TGTGCCAGCAGCCAACGGCCCGATTTGACCGGGGAGCTGTTTTTT.

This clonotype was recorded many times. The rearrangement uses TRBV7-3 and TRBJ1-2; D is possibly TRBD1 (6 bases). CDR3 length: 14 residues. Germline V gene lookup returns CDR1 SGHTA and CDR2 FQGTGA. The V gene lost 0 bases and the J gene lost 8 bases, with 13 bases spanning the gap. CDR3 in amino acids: CASSLTSQGKGYTF. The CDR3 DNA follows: TGTGCCAGCAGCTTAACAAGCCAGGGGAAAGGCTACACCTTC.

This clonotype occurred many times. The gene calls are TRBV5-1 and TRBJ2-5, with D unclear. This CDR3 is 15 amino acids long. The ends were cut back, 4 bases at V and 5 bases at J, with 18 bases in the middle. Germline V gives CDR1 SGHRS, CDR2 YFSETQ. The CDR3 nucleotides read TGCGCCAGCAGCCCCACCGGGCCTGGTCGGGAGACCCAGTACTTC. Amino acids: CASSPTGPGRETQYF. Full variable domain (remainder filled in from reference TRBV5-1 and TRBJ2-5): KAGVTQTPRYLIKTRGQQVTLSCSPISGHRSVSWYQQTPGQGLQFLFEYFSETQRNKGNFPGRFSGRQFSNSRSEMNVSTLELGDSALYLCASSPTGPGRETQYFGPGTRLLVL.

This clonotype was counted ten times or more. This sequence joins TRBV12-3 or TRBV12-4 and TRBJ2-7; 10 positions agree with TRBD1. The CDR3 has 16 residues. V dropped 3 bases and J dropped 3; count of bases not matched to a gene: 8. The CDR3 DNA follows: TGTGCCAGCAGTTTCACTTGGACAGGGGGTAACTACGAGCAGTACTTC. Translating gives CASSFTWTGGNYEQYF.

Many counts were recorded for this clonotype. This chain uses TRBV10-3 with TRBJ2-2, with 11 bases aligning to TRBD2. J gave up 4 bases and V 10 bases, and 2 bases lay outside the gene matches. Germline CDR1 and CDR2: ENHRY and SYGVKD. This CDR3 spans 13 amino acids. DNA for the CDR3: TGTGCCACCGGACTAGCGGGCACCGGGGAGCTGTTTTTT. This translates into CATGLAGTGELFF.